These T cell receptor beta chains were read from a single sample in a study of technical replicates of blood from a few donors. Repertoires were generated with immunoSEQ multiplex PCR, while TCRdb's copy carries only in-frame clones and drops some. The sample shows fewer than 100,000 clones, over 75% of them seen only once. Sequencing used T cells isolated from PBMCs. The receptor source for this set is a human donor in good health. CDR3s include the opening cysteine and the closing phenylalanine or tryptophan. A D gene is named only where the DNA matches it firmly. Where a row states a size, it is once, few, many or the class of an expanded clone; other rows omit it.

CDR3: CASSFSKAAKSYEQYF; DNA: TGTGCCAGCAGTTTTTCCAAAGCGGCGAAATCCTACGAGCAGTACTTC; D: .; size: .; V: TRBV2; J: TRBJ2-7
CDR3: CASSLWGRHNEKLFF; DNA: TGTGCCAGCAGCTTGTGGGGCCGACATAATGAAAAACTGTTTTTT; D: .; size: .; V: TRBV5-6; J: TRBJ1-4
CDR3: CASSLAPSGYTGELFF; DNA: TGTGCTAGCAGCTTAGCGCCTAGCGGCTACACCGGGGAGCTGTTTTTT; D: TRBD2; size: once; V: TRBV7-7; J: TRBJ2-2
CDR3: CASSALNSGKAYEQYF; DNA: TGTGCCAGCAGCGCCTTGAATAGCGGGAAAGCCTACGAGCAGTACTTC; D: TRBD2; size: once; V: TRBV13; J: TRBJ2-7
CDR3: CASRPPTAAYGYTF; DNA: TGTGCCAGCAGACCCCCAACAGCTGCCTATGGCTACACCTTC; D: .; size: .; V: TRBV28; J: TRBJ1-2
CDR3: CASSGTGTVGNTIYF; DNA: TGTGCCAGCAGTGGCACCGGGACTGTTGGAAACACCATATATTTT; D: .; size: .; V: TRBV28; J: TRBJ1-3
CDR3: CASSPVVTDNTEAFF; DNA: TGTGCCAGCTCACCGGTTGTGACAGATAACACTGAAGCTTTCTTT; D: .; size: few; V: TRBV18; J: TRBJ1-1
CDR3: CASSFDYGLTGELFF; DNA: TGTGCCAGCAGCTTTGACTATGGTCTCACCGGGGAGCTGTTTTTT; D: .; size: .; V: TRBV7-9; J: TRBJ2-2
CDR3: CASSAETGWGGDEQFF; DNA: TGTGCCAGCAGTGCGGAGACAGGGTGGGGCGGCGATGAGCAGTTCTTC; D: TRBD1; size: few; V: TRBV27; J: TRBJ2-1
CDR3: CASSVGGRSHNEQFF; DNA: TGTGCCAGCAGCGTAGGAGGGAGGAGTCACAATGAGCAGTTCTTC; D: .; size: .; V: TRBV9; J: TRBJ2-1
CDR3: CASSLGSSGYTDTQYF; DNA: TGCGCCAGCAGCTTGGGGTCTAGCGGATACACAGATACGCAGTATTTT; D: TRBD2; size: .; V: TRBV5-1; J: TRBJ2-3
CDR3: CASSLTGGPDTQYF; DNA: TGCGCCAGCAGCCTGACAGGGGGCCCGGATACGCAGTATTTT; D: TRBD1; size: .; V: TRBV5-1; J: TRBJ2-3
CDR3: CASSLFSSVRGEQFF; DNA: TGTGCCAGCAGCTTGTTCTCTTCGGTACGGGGTGAGCAGTTCTTC; D: .; size: .; V: TRBV5-4; J: TRBJ2-1
CDR3: CASSEAWDRGETQYF; DNA: TGTGCCAGCAGTGAAGCCTGGGACAGGGGAGAGACCCAGTACTTC; D: TRBD1; size: .; V: TRBV6-1; J: TRBJ2-5
CDR3: CASSLLGQAGNTIYF; DNA: TGTGCCAGCAGTCTACTAGGACAGGCCGGAAACACCATATATTTT; D: TRBD1; size: .; V: TRBV27; J: TRBJ1-3
CDR3: CASSITGGNQPQHF; DNA: TGCGCCAGCAGCATCACAGGGGGCAATCAGCCCCAGCATTTT; D: TRBD1; size: .; V: TRBV5-1; J: TRBJ1-5
CDR3: CASSLIGQRETQYF; DNA: TGTGCCAGCAGCTTAATAGGACAACGGGAGACCCAGTACTTC; D: .; size: .; V: TRBV7-9; J: TRBJ2-5
CDR3: CSVVQTNYGYTF; DNA: TGCAGCGTTGTACAGACTAACTATGGCTACACCTTC; D: .; size: .; V: TRBV29-1; J: TRBJ1-2
CDR3: CASRQSYEQYF; DNA: TGTGCCAGCAGACAGTCCTACGAGCAGTACTTC; D: .; size: .; V: TRBV27; J: TRBJ2-7
CDR3: CASGNVLGQGGNQPQHF; DNA: TGTGCCAGCGGTAATGTTTTAGGACAGGGTGGAAACCAGCCCCAGCATTTT; D: TRBD1; size: .; V: TRBV2; J: TRBJ1-5
CDR3: CASSTLSGRVYNEQFF; DNA: TGTGCCAGTAGTACCCTCAGCGGTAGGGTGTACAATGAGCAGTTCTTC; D: .; size: .; V: TRBV19; J: TRBJ2-1
CDR3: CASSPPVGQGSETQYF; DNA: TGTGCCAGCAGCCCCCCGGTGGGACAGGGTAGCGAGACCCAGTACTTC; D: TRBD1; size: once; V: TRBV5-4; J: TRBJ2-5
CDR3: CAWSRTSWRGFTSSTDTQYF; DNA: TGTGCCTGGTCACGAACGTCCTGGCGGGGATTCACTTCTAGCACAGATACGCAGTATTTT; D: .; size: .; V: TRBV30; J: TRBJ2-3
CDR3: CASSLGGSTDTQYF; DNA: TGTGCCAGCAGCTTAGGCGGGAGCACAGATACGCAGTATTTT; D: .; size: once; V: TRBV11-2; J: TRBJ2-3
CDR3: CAISESGRGTGELFF; DNA: TGTGCCATCAGTGAGAGCGGGAGAGGGACCGGGGAGCTGTTTTTT; D: TRBD2; size: .; V: TRBV10-3; J: TRBJ2-2
CDR3: CASSQDREDEQYF; DNA: TGTGCCAGCAGCCAAGACAGGGAGGACGAGCAGTACTTC; D: .; size: few; V: TRBV14; J: TRBJ2-7
CDR3: CAISESGRGRGEKLFF; DNA: TGTGCCATCAGTGAGTCTGGTAGGGGGCGCGGTGAAAAACTGTTTTTT; D: TRBD1; size: .; V: TRBV10-3; J: TRBJ1-4
CDR3: CASSLLVGQQQETQYF; DNA: TGTGCCAGCAGTTTATTGGTGGGACAACAACAAGAGACCCAGTACTTC; D: .; size: .; V: TRBV27; J: TRBJ2-5
CDR3: CASSMQGADPYSNQPQHF; DNA: TGTGCCAGTAGTATGCAGGGGGCCGATCCTTATAGCAATCAGCCCCAGCATTTT; D: TRBD1; size: .; V: TRBV19; J: TRBJ1-5
CDR3: CASSPSSSYNEQFF; DNA: TGCGCCAGCAGTCCTAGCTCTTCCTACAATGAGCAGTTCTTC; D: .; size: .; V: TRBV5-1; J: TRBJ2-1
CDR3: CASSYVRGRGYF; DNA: TGTGCCAGCAGTTACGTCCGAGGCAGGGGATACTTC; D: .; size: .; V: TRBV6-6; J: TRBJ2-4
CDR3: CASSESGQGFEQYF; DNA: TGTGCCAGCAGTGAATCGGGACAGGGTTTCGAGCAGTACTTC; D: TRBD1; size: .; V: TRBV6-1; J: TRBJ2-7
CDR3: CASSPGTGVYGYTF; DNA: TGTGCCAGCAGCCCCGGGACAGGGGTTTATGGCTACACCTTC; D: TRBD1; size: .; V: TRBV5-4; J: TRBJ1-2
CDR3: CASSENDRGTFKPQHF; DNA: TGTGCCAGCAGCGAAAACGATAGGGGGACCTTCAAGCCCCAGCATTTT; D: .; size: once; V: TRBV4-2; J: TRBJ1-5
CDR3: CASMRVGIYEQYF; DNA: TGTGCCAGCATGAGGGTAGGGATTTACGAGCAGTACTTC; D: .; size: .; V: TRBV6-5; J: TRBJ2-7